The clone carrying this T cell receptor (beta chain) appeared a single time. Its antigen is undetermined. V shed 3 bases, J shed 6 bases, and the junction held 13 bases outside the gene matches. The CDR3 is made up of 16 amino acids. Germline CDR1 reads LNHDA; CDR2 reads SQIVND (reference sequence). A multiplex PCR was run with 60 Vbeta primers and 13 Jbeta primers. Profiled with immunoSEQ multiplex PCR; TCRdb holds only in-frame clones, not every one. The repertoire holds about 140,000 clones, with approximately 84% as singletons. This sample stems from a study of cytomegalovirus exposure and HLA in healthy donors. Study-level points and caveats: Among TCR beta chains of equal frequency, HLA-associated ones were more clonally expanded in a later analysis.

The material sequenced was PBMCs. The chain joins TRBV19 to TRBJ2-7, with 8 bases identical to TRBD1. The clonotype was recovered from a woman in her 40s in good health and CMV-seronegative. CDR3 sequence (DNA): TGTGCCAGTAGTATCGGACAGGGCGGAGTACTATCCGAGCAGTACTTC. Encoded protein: CASSIGQGGVLSEQYF.